Listed here are 28 T cell receptor beta chains from one sample, sequenced in a study of sequential checkpoint blockade in melanoma. Treatment indicated: randomized to nivolumab then ipilimumab (arm A) or the reverse (arm B). Sequencing used immunoSEQ multiplex PCR; TCRdb keeps in-frame clones, though not all of them. The sample comprises about 12,000 clones, about 28% of which are singletons, and around 20% rests with the top ten. Sample: tumor tissue (inferred from file names), taken from a patient given nivolumab and ipilimumab in sequence. The receptors stem from a human donor with melanoma.

The rearrangement joins TRBV6-8 to TRBJ2-7; no reliable D call. The germline V gene encodes CDR1 MNHGY and CDR2 SAAAGT. Trimming stripped 6 bases from V and 6 bases from J, with 15 bases between. CDR3 length: 13 residues. CDR3 sequence reads: CASSPLGGREQYV. The CDR3 DNA sequence: TGTGCCAGCAGCCCCCTGGGCGGTCGCGAGCAGTACGTC.

This clone came up a few times. V and J are TRBV25-1 and TRBJ1-4; TRBD1 is a possible D gene (5 bases). This CDR3 spans 15 amino acids. Germline CDR1 is MGHDK and CDR2 is SYGVNS. Deletions cut 3 bases from V and 8 bases from J, with 16 bases between. The CDR3 DNA sequence: TGTGCCAGCAGTGATTCCTGGGGCCTGGTGGAAAAACTGTTTTTT. Amino acids: CASSDSWGLVEKLFF.

The J gene is TRBJ2-5, the V gene TRBV19; perhaps TRBD2 as D (5 bases). The CDR3 has 16 amino acids. V shed 1 base and J shed 3 bases, with 15 bases lying between them. Germline V CDR1 and CDR2: LNHDA, SQIVND (reference sequence). CDR3 loop: CASSIGWLAREETQYF. As DNA, the CDR3 is TGTGCCAGTAGTATAGGTTGGCTAGCTAGGGAAGAGACCCAGTACTTC.

This clone rates as medium-sized (0.01 to 0.1%). The chain joins TRBV29-1 to TRBJ1-4, with TRBD1 matching over 7 bases. J lost 6 bases, V lost 5 bases, and 9 bases had no gene match. This CDR3 has 14 amino acids. Per germline, CDR1 SQVTM and CDR2 ANQGSEA. The CDR3 DNA reads as TGCAGCGTTTCCACAGGGGTATTGGATGAAAAACTGTTTTTT. It translates to CSVSTGVLDEKLFF.

The V gene is TRBV14, the J gene TRBJ1-1; no reliable D call. The CDR3 consists of 14 residues. The V gene's germline CDR1 is SGHDN and CDR2 FVKESK. With 0 bases removed from V and 0 bases from J, the gap between germline ends came to 5 bases. CDR3 loop: CASSQDLMNTEAFF. The CDR3 coding sequence is TGTGCCAGCAGCCAAGATCTCATGAACACTGAAGCTTTCTTT.

This chain uses TRBV4-1 with TRBJ2-1, with 11 bases matching TRBD2. The J segment lost 0 bases and the V segment lost 3 bases, leaving 10 bases of the junction unmatched. The CDR3 length is 19 residues. Germline CDR1 MGHRA, CDR2 YSYEKL. The CDR3 nucleotides read TGCGCCAGCAGCCAGGACTTGACTAGCGGGGCGTACTCCTACAATGAGCAGTTCTTC. Translation: CASSQDLTSGAYSYNEQFF.

This clone has more than one count but fewer than ten. The rearrangement links TRBV11-3 to TRBJ2-7; 8 bases line up with TRBD1. The CDR3 sequence is 15 residues long. The trim removed 5 bases at V and 1 base at J, leaving 7 bases unmatched. In germline, CDR1 is SGHNT, CDR2 YENEEA. Written as DNA, the CDR3 is TGTGCCAGCAGCCAACAGGACAGGGCTTCCTACGAGCAGTACTTC. This gives the protein CASSQQDRASYEQYF.

This clone was recorded at least ten times. The rearrangement uses TRBV6-8 and TRBJ1-1; D remains ambiguous. The V and J ends lost 0 bases and 1 base respectively, with 6 bases between them. This CDR3 comprises 14 residues. Germline CDR1 and CDR2: MNHGY and SAAAGT. The chain's CDR3 is CASSYSRGNTEAFF. The CDR3 bases are TGTGCCAGCAGTTACTCGAGAGGGAACACTGAAGCTTTCTTT.

The CDR3 DNA follows: TGTGCCAGCAGCTTAAAAGGGACAGCCTTCACAGATACGCAGTATTTT. It translates to CASSLKGTAFTDTQYF. The V and J genes are TRBV7-6 and TRBJ2-3; 7 nucleotides match TRBD1. Germline loops: CDR1 SGHVS, CDR2 FNYEAQ. The CDR3 covers 16 residues. V dropped 2 bases and J dropped 2; count of bases not matched to a gene: 7.

This clone was counted between two and nine times. The V gene is TRBV11-3, the J gene TRBJ2-7, with 12 bases fitting TRBD2. The ends lost 5 bases at V and 3 bases at J; junction bases unmatched: 5. The CDR3 contains 15 residues. Germline V lookup: CDR1 SGHNT, CDR2 YENEEA. CDR3 sequence reads: CASSLMTSGGYEQYV. CDR3 DNA: TGTGCCAGCAGCCTCATGACTAGCGGGGGCTACGAGCAGTACGTC.

The rearrangement joins TRBV18 to TRBJ1-1; a possible D gene is TRBD1 (5 bases). Germline V gives CDR1 KGHSH, CDR2 LQKENI. V lost 4 bases to trimming and J lost 1 base, with 16 bases between them. CDR3 length equals 16 residues. The CDR3 region has the DNA TGTGCCAGCTCACAACTCATGCTTAGGGGGAACACTGAAGCTTTCTTT. It codes for CASSQLMLRGNTEAFF.

At least ten counts were recorded for this clone. The rearrangement uses TRBV28 and TRBJ1-3; D gene ambiguous. There are 13 residues in the CDR3. Germline V CDR1 and CDR2: MDHEN, SYDVKM. Trimming shortened V by 11 bases and J by 7 bases, and 18 bases separated the two germline ends. The DNA for the CDR3 is TGTGCCTCCAAACCGGTAGGCTCTAACACCATATATTTT. Amino acids: CASKPVGSNTIYF.

The V gene is TRBV6-8, the J gene TRBJ1-5, with D perhaps TRBD1 (6 bases). The germline CDR1 and CDR2 sequences are MNHGY and SAAAGT. The CDR3 totals 17 residues. V was clipped by 5 bases and J by 2 bases, with 19 bases between them. Here the CDR3 reads CASSPRDIVLGNQPQHF. In nucleotides, the CDR3 is TGTGCCAGCAGTCCCCGGGACATTGTACTGGGCAATCAGCCCCAGCATTTT.

This clone is deemed medium-sized (0.01 to 0.1%). The chain is built from TRBV5-1 and TRBJ2-7, with a tentative D call TRBD1 (6 bases). Germline lookup yields CDR1 SGHRS and CDR2 YFSETQ. V lost 4 bases and J lost 6, with 20 bases in between. This CDR3 comprises 15 residues. The CDR3, as DNA: TGCGCCAGCAGCCCGCAGGGGAGCCCCGTGGGCGAGCAGTACTTC. Residues: CASSPQGSPVGEQYF.

The sample holds a few counts of this clone. The rearrangement joins TRBV5-1 to TRBJ2-5, with TRBD2 identical over 9 bases. The CDR3 covers 15 residues. Per the germline V gene, CDR1 is SGHRS and CDR2 is YFSETQ. The V and J ends lost 4 bases and 2 bases, in that order; junction bases with no gene match: 6. CDR3 nucleotides: TGCGCCAGCAGCCCCGGGACTAGCTCGCAAGAGACCCAGTACTTC. Residues: CASSPGTSSQETQYF.

This clone has a count of ten or more. The chain carries TRBV6-8 and TRBJ1-2, with 8 bases fitting TRBD1. The germline V gene encodes CDR1 MNHGY and CDR2 SAAAGT. The CDR3 is made up of 20 amino acids. Trimming cost V 2 bases and J 0 bases; bases outside gene matches: 17. CDR3 nucleotides: TGTGCCAGCAGTTACCCGGGGACAGGCGCTCTACTCGTAACTAACTATGGCTACACCTTC. Its translation is CASSYPGTGALLVTNYGYTF.

This clone ranks as medium-sized. This CDR3 reads CASSVEGGGGELFF. CDR3 nucleotide sequence: TGTGCCAGCAGCGTAGAGGGGGGCGGCGGGGAGCTGTTTTTT. The V gene is TRBV9, the J gene TRBJ2-2; the D call may be TRBD1 or TRBD2 (6 bases each). Germline CDR1 reads SGDLS; CDR2 reads YYNGEE. The CDR3 totals 14 residues. The germline V and J ends were trimmed by 0 bases and 7 bases, with 10 bases remaining between them. Full variable domain (rest looked up from reference TRBV9 and TRBJ2-2): DSGVTQTPKHLITATGQRVTLRCSPRSGDLSVYWYQQSLDQGLQFLIQYYNGEERAKGNILERFSAQQFPDLHSELNLSSLELGDSALYFCASSVEGGGGELFFGEGSRLTVL.

This clone showed up many times. The rearrangement links TRBV6-7 to TRBJ1-1, with D unclear. TRBV6-7 is an ORF, and what it does is uncertain. The CDR3 length is 13 residues. The V gene lost 6 bases and the J gene lost 5 bases, with 13 bases spanning the gap. CDR3 sequence (DNA): TGTGCCAGCAGAATGTTTACGAAGACTGAAGCTTTCTTT. Its protein is CASRMFTKTEAFF.

This clone was seen many times. This chain links TRBV6-8 with TRBJ2-1; D may be TRBD1 or TRBD2 (6 bases each). V lost 5 bases to trimming and J lost 6 bases, with 14 bases between them. The length of the CDR3 is 14 residues. The germline V gene encodes CDR1 MNHGY and CDR2 SAAAGT. The CDR3 loop is CASSGLGGGNEQFF. The CDR3 DNA reads as TGTGCCAGCAGTGGGCTTGGAGGGGGCAATGAGCAGTTCTTC.

The rearrangement links TRBV18 to TRBJ2-5, with D hard to call. Trimming removed 3 bases from V and 4 bases from J, with 9 bases in between. Germline-derived CDR1 and CDR2 are KGHSH and LQKENI. This CDR3 contains 13 residues. This CDR3 is CASSPLVGETQYF. As DNA, the CDR3 is TGTGCCAGCTCACCCCTTGTCGGAGAGACCCAGTACTTC.

The CDR3 nucleotides read TGTGCCAGTAGTATAGATGCAGGGACTTCCTATGGCTACACCTTC. Translation gives CASSIDAGTSYGYTF. This sequence joins TRBV19 and TRBJ1-2, with a possible D match to TRBD1 (5 bases). The CDR3 covers 15 residues. The germline gives CDR1 LNHDA, CDR2 SQIVND (reference sequence). V shed 0 bases and J shed 4 bases, with 12 bases lying between them.

The chain carries TRBV2 and TRBJ2-3, with D maybe TRBD2 (6 bases). Trimming cost V 2 bases and J 4 bases, with 25 bases left between them. This CDR3 contains 19 residues. CDR1 SNHLY and CDR2 FYNNEI come from the germline V gene. CDR3 residues: CASSEWVEGHIRRADTQYF. The CDR3, as DNA: TGTGCCAGCAGTGAATGGGTGGAGGGCCACATAAGGCGGGCAGATACGCAGTATTTT.

The chain couples TRBV19 to TRBJ2-5; no definite D call. The V gene lost 6 bases and the J gene lost 7 bases, with 15 bases spanning the gap. The CDR3 consists of 13 residues. Germline lookup yields CDR1 LNHDA and CDR2 SQIVND (reference sequence). CDR3: CASSKEAGLTQYF. The CDR3 region has the DNA TGTGCCAGTAGCAAGGAAGCCGGATTGACCCAGTACTTC.

This sequence joins TRBV28 and TRBJ2-1; 9 bases map to TRBD2. Germline lookup yields CDR1 MDHEN and CDR2 SYDVKM. The CDR3 is 15 residues long. V gave up 6 bases and J gave up 8 bases; unmatched junction bases: 11. CDR3 in DNA: TGTGCCAGCAGGCCCGCGGCGGGGGGGCCCCATGAGCAGTTCTTC. Translated: CASRPAAGGPHEQFF. The variable domain in full, completed from reference TRBV28 and TRBJ2-1, reads DVKVTQSSRYLVKRTGEKVFLECVQDMDHENMFWYRQDPGLGLRLIYFSYDVKMKEKGDIPEGYSVSREKKERFSLILESASTNQTSMYLCASRPAAGGPHEQFFGPGTRLTVL.

The chain links TRBV6-8 to TRBJ1-1, with D perhaps TRBD1 (5 bases). The germline CDR1 and CDR2 sequences are MNHGY and SAAAGT. The length of the CDR3 is 13 residues. Between the trimmed V and J ends, which lost 10 bases and 5 bases, there was a span of 17 bases. The CDR3 bases are TGTGCCATCCAGGGCCATCTGGTGACTGAAGCTTTCTTT. Translating it yields CAIQGHLVTEAFF.

In nucleotides, the CDR3 is TGTGCCAGCAGTTTGTCCCTTGGGGGGGTCGAAGAGACCCAGTACTTC. As protein: CASSLSLGGVEETQYF. The rearrangement uses TRBV28 and TRBJ2-5, with 7 bases fitting TRBD2. The CDR3 is made up of 16 amino acids. V lost 3 bases to trimming and J lost 3 bases; unmatched junction nucleotides: 10. Germline-derived CDR1 and CDR2 are MDHEN and SYDVKM. The variable domain in full, with the rest retrieved from reference TRBV28 and TRBJ2-5, is DVKVTQSSRYLVKRTGEKVFLECVQDMDHENMFWYRQDPGLGLRLIYFSYDVKMKEKGDIPEGYSVSREKKERFSLILESASTNQTSMYLCASSLSLGGVEETQYFGPGTRLLVL.

This rearrangement joins TRBV15 to TRBJ1-3; D is possibly TRBD1 (5 bases). The V and J ends lost 6 bases and 0 bases respectively, with 15 bases between them. CDR1 is LNHNV and CDR2 is YYDKDF in the germline V gene (reference sequence). CDR3 length: 16 residues. The CDR3 region is CATSWEAGVSGNTIYF. The CDR3 DNA sequence: TGTGCCACCAGTTGGGAAGCGGGGGTCTCTGGAAACACCATATATTTT.

There are many counts of this clone. V usage is TRBV6-8 and J usage is TRBJ1-2; TRBD1 is a possible D gene (6 bases). CDR1 and CDR2 (germline): MNHGY, SAAAGT. V lost 10 bases to trimming and J lost 8 bases, with 23 bases between them. The CDR3 is 14 residues long. The CDR3 nucleotides are TGTGCCATAAAGTTAAACAGGGAGACGGGGGGCTACACCTTC. Translation gives CAIKLNRETGGYTF.